These 22 T cell receptor beta chains were all obtained from the same sample, sequenced in a study of blood T cell repertoires in COVID-19 (dated by TCRdb to the early 2020s). Library preparation was by the immunoSEQ multiplex PCR assay. Sourced from immuneACCESS, this table was stored by TCRdb with only in-frame sequences that have V and J called. A share of the clones is absent; for the studies checked, an unresolved V gene accounts for under half, and the remainder has no known explanation. For this sample there are approximately 670,000 clones; 70% to 90% appear just once. Roughly 0.25% of the sample comes from the top ten. Source material: peripheral blood. Source of these receptors: a woman aged 18-29 years with acute or convalescent COVID-19.

The chain is built from TRBV28 and TRBJ2-7; tentatively, D is TRBD2 (6 bases). V gave up 4 bases and J gave up 3 bases, with 13 bases separating them. The CDR3 loop spans 14 amino acids. Germline V gives CDR1 MDHEN, CDR2 SYDVKM. CDR3 DNA: TGTGCCAGCAGTTGGGACGGGGGTAACTACGAGCAGTACTTC. As protein: CASSWDGGNYEQYF.

This rearrangement joins TRBV18 to TRBJ2-5; 12 bases agree with TRBD1. The germline V gene has CDR1 KGHSH and CDR2 LQKENI. The CDR3 runs to 17 residues. V lost 3 bases and J lost 3; bases outside the gene matches: 8. CDR3 nucleotides: TGTGCCAGCTCACCGATCTTGGGACAGGGGGCCGAAGAGACCCAGTACTTC. This sequence encodes CASSPILGQGAEETQYF.

This clone appeared a single time. The chain couples TRBV5-4 to TRBJ1-5; D might be TRBD1 (6 bases). Germline loops: CDR1 SGHNT, CDR2 YYREEE (reference sequence). The CDR3 is made up of 20 amino acids. The V end lost 4 bases, the J end lost 2 bases, and 28 bases lay between the germline ends. Here the CDR3 reads CASSIPPTGQSEFCNQPQHF. The DNA for the CDR3 is TGTGCCAGCAGCATACCCCCAACAGGACAGTCGGAGTTTTGCAATCAGCCCCAGCATTTT.

The chain recombines TRBV2 with TRBJ2-1, with a possible D match to TRBD2 (6 bases). The CDR3 covers 16 residues. V was clipped by 4 bases and J by 5 bases, with 18 bases between them. Germline loops: CDR1 SNHLY, CDR2 FYNNEI. The CDR3 DNA reads TGTGCCAGCAGTGGCCTGCGGGGCGGGGCCCACAATGAGCAGTTCTTC. Protein product: CASSGLRGGAHNEQFF. Supplemented by reference TRBV2 and TRBJ2-1, the full variable domain reads EPEVTQTPSHQVTQMGQEVILRCVPISNHLYFYWYRQILGQKVEFLVSFYNNEISEKSEIFDDQFSVERPDGSNFTLKIRSTKLEDSAMYFCASSGLRGGAHNEQFFGPGTRLTVL.

This clone was observed once. The chain has TRBV6-5 and TRBJ2-6, with D perhaps TRBD1 (5 bases). The germline V gene encodes CDR1 MNHEY and CDR2 SVGAGI. The CDR3 consists of 15 residues. Trimming removed 7 bases from V and 8 bases from J, with 18 bases in between. The CDR3 region is CASKKVVLGPNVLTF. The CDR3 coding sequence is TGTGCCAGCAAGAAAGTCGTCTTGGGGCCCAACGTCCTGACTTTC.

The chain recombines TRBV4-1 with TRBJ1-3; 7 positions match TRBD1. CDR1 and CDR2 (germline): MGHRA, YSYEKL. CDR3 size: 15 residues. V shed 4 bases and J 8 bases; nucleotides not matched to a gene: 11. CDR3 in DNA: TGCGCCAGCAGCCTCACAGGGGACCTCGGGGACACCATATATTTT. Translation gives CASSLTGDLGDTIYF.

This clone was seen a single time. V usage is TRBV14 and J usage is TRBJ1-2; D not certain. Trimming took 3 bases from V and 14 from J, leaving 13 bases between them. There are 11 residues in the CDR3. The V gene's germline CDR1 is SGHDN and CDR2 FVKESK. The CDR3 nucleotides read TGTGCCAGCAGCCAGGGCCCCATTTTTACCTTC. It codes for CASSQGPIFTF.

As for this clone: Other DNA sequences within the sample encode an identical CDR3. The chain has TRBV5-1 and TRBJ1-1, with D possibly matching TRBD1 (5 bases). The CDR3 covers 14 residues. Germline V gives CDR1 SGHRS, CDR2 YFSETQ. Deletions cut 4 bases from V and 4 bases from J, with 14 bases between. The CDR3 nucleotides read TGCGCCAGCAGCCCTGACCTGGGGGGCACTGAAGCTTTCTTT. Its translation is CASSPDLGGTEAFF.

The genes are TRBV29-1 and TRBJ2-7; TRBD2 might be the D (5 bases). Trimming removed 5 bases at V and 2 bases at J, with 19 bases between. The CDR3 is 15 amino acids. Germline CDR1 reads SQVTM; CDR2 reads ANQGSEA. In DNA, the CDR3 is TGCAGCGTTCTCTCTTTGGGAGATTCTACCTACGAGCAGTACTTC. This gives the protein CSVLSLGDSTYEQYF.

This rearrangement joins TRBV4-1 to TRBJ2-7, with D hard to call. CDR3 length equals 17 residues. Trimming cost V 1 base and J 0 bases, with 16 bases left between them. Germline-derived CDR1 and CDR2 are MGHRA and YSYEKL. The CDR3 DNA sequence: TGCGCCAGCAGCCAAGTGATGAACAGTGCAAGCTCCTACGAGCAGTACTTC. This encodes CASSQVMNSASSYEQYF.

This clone was observed a handful of times. This sequence joins TRBV11-2 and TRBJ1-6, with D unresolved. The V and J ends lost 2 bases and 8 bases respectively, with 16 bases between them. CDR1 and CDR2 from the germline V gene are SGHAT and FQNNGV. The CDR3 sequence is 16 residues long. The CDR3 is CASSLTLGRKDSPLHF. In DNA form, the CDR3 reads TGTGCCAGCAGCTTAACTCTAGGGAGGAAGGATTCACCCCTCCACTTT.

This sequence joins TRBV7-2 and TRBJ2-5; D is ambiguous. Trimming cost V 5 bases and J 3 bases, with 4 bases left between them. This CDR3 is 11 amino acids long. Germline assignment: CDR1 SGHTA and CDR2 FQGNSA. For the CDR3, the DNA is TGTGCCAGCAGCATCAAAGAGACCCAGTACTTC. Protein: CASSIKETQYF.

The rearrangement uses TRBV30 and TRBJ1-2; D unresolved. The V end was cut by 5 bases, the J end by 7 bases, with 17 bases between. CDR3 size: 13 residues. From germline, CDR1 is GTSNPN and CDR2 SVGIG (reference sequence). The CDR3 coding sequence is TGTGCCTGGGAGGGTCTGGTAAGAGGTGGCTACACCTTC. Protein product: CAWEGLVRGGYTF.

The chain joins TRBV29-1 to TRBJ2-7, with TRBD1 identical over 10 bases. Losses at the gene ends were 7 bases for V and 2 bases for J; bases not matched to a gene: 20. Germline V lookup: CDR1 SQVTM, CDR2 ANQGSEA. This CDR3 region has 18 residues. In nucleotides, the CDR3 is TGCAGCGCCTACACGCCCCGGGACAGGGGTCTCGCTCCCTACGAGCAGTACTTC. Residues: CSAYTPRDRGLAPYEQYF.

This chain links TRBV7-2 with TRBJ1-1, with D uncertain. V was shortened by 6 bases and J by 5 bases, with 7 bases between the two germline ends. Germline CDR1 and CDR2: SGHTA and FQGNSA. This CDR3 comprises 11 residues. The CDR3 sequence: CASRTSTEAFF. As DNA, the CDR3 is TGTGCCAGCAGAACGAGTACTGAAGCTTTCTTT.

This sequence joins TRBV6-1 and TRBJ1-2, with TRBD1 identical over 7 bases. V was pared by 3 bases and J by 0 bases, with 4 bases of the junction left unmatched. CDR1 MNHNS and CDR2 SASEGT come from the germline V gene. The CDR3 has 15 residues. The CDR3 coding sequence is TGTGCCAGCAGTGACAGGGGGTTAGCTAACTATGGCTACACCTTC. Its protein product is CASSDRGLANYGYTF.

The chain recombines TRBV19 with TRBJ1-2, with 10 bases lining up with TRBD1. This CDR3 comprises 15 residues. CDR1 is LNHDA, CDR2 SQIVND, per germline (reference sequence). The trim removed 1 base at V and 4 bases at J, leaving 3 bases unmatched. CDR3 sequence: CASSIGQGAFYGYTF. CDR3 sequence (DNA): TGTGCCAGTAGTATAGGACAGGGGGCCTTCTATGGCTACACCTTC.

V gene TRBV2 combines with J gene TRBJ2-2; 10 bases match TRBD2. This CDR3 comprises 16 residues. The trim removed 8 bases at V and 4 bases at J, leaving 10 bases unmatched. Germline lookup yields CDR1 SNHLY and CDR2 FYNNEI. This chain's CDR3 is CASVERGGQGTGELFF. The CDR3 bases are TGTGCCAGCGTGGAGCGGGGGGGCCAGGGCACCGGGGAGCTGTTTTTT. Full variable domain (rest looked up from reference TRBV2 and TRBJ2-2): EPEVTQTPSHQVTQMGQEVILRCVPISNHLYFYWYRQILGQKVEFLVSFYNNEISEKSEIFDDQFSVERPDGSNFTLKIRSTKLEDSAMYFCASVERGGQGTGELFFGEGSRLTVL.

The chain links TRBV7-9 to TRBJ1-5; 9 nucleotides line up with TRBD1. V gave up 5 bases and J gave up 1 base; unmatched junction bases: 6. CDR3 length: 16 residues. Germline assignment: CDR1 SEHNR and CDR2 FQNEAQ (reference sequence). The CDR3 sequence is CASSKDGTGSNQPQHF. CDR3 DNA sequence: TGTGCCAGCAGCAAAGATGGGACAGGGAGCAATCAGCCCCAGCATTTT.

The V and J genes are TRBV19 and TRBJ1-4; D is uncertain. V lost 7 bases and J lost 7, with 13 bases in between. The germline gives CDR1 LNHDA, CDR2 SQIVND (reference sequence). The CDR3 length is 13 residues. DNA for the CDR3: TGTGCCAGTAATGGGGAGAGATTTGAAAAACTGTTTTTT. This sequence encodes CASNGERFEKLFF.

V gene TRBV5-4 combines with J gene TRBJ1-1; D perhaps matches TRBD1 (5 bases). The germline gives CDR1 SGHNT, CDR2 YYREEE (reference sequence). The CDR3 loop spans 11 amino acids. The CDR3 here is CATGVNTEAFF. In nucleotides, the CDR3 is TGTGCAACGGGGGTGAACACTGAAGCTTTCTTT.

With respect to this clone: At one boundary the junction diverges from the germline segment, which might be a read error. The V call is TRBV6-6, the J call TRBJ1-2; D gene ambiguous. Looked up from germline, CDR1 is MNHNY and CDR2 is SVGAGI (reference sequence). The CDR3 extends over 9 amino acids. CDR3 in DNA: TGTGCCAGCAGCCCACAGCTCAGATTC. Residues: CASSPQLRF.